This TCR beta chain was documented in a study of T cell repertoires in cytomegalovirus infection. MiXCR, run by TCRdb on the reads, gives a single entry per CDR3 protein. The sample includes 200,000 to 300,000 distinct CDR3 sequences, approximately 15% of them seen just once. This clonotype was seen many times. Trimming removed 3 bases from V and 8 bases from J, with 13 bases in between. The germline gives CDR1 SNHLY, CDR2 FYNNEI. The CDR3 is 13 residues long. The chain combines TRBV2 with TRBJ1-2; weak D call: TRBD1 (6 bases). The receptor was isolated from a human donor in good health (CMV status not recorded). Some clones in this sample may be carry-over from other donors' samples. The specimen was PBMCs. CDR3 nucleotide sequence: TGTGCCAGCAGTGATGGGCAGGGGCAAGGCTACACCTTC. Amino acids: CASSDGQGQGYTF.